This T cell receptor (beta chain) derives from a study of Graves' ophthalmopathy and Graves' hyperthyroidism listed by TCRdb under 2018. Study-wide context: Peripheral blood was collected at initial diagnosis, prior to any treatment. Once sampling was done, hyperthyroidism patients were given methimazole at a starting dose of 30 mg daily, while ophthalmopathy patients were given high-dose intravenous methylprednisolone. To explore V-J signatures that separate ophthalmopathy from hyperthyroidism, a discovery set of about 96 patients was enrolled, consisting of 40 to 45 with ophthalmopathy and some 56 with stable hyperthyroidism. The 85 to 100 discovery patients were divided at random into training and test sets in a 7:3 ratio. The study used signatures of the TCR beta repertoire to tell Graves' ophthalmopathy apart from Graves' hyperthyroidism and to predict which patients would progress to ophthalmopathy. T-cell repertoires of thyroid tissue and blood were compared in over five hyperthyroidism patients. In total, approximately 130 blood samples were TCR-sequenced: around 42 ophthalmopathy, approximately 75 hyperthyroidism and some 17 hyperthyroidism-to-ophthalmopathy patients. An independent validation cohort comprised fewer than 20 hyperthyroidism patients and 17 patients who later progressed from hyperthyroidism to ophthalmopathy.

This clonotype was seen a few times. This receptor's antigen is unknown. No much larger clone is present one base from it, and per-base qualities are unavailable. Paper-wide results and their limitations: Ophthalmopathy was separated from stable hyperthyroidism by the 13-signature model with about 85% sensitivity and roughly 82% specificity in cross-validation and with 80%/75% in the test set. Most of the expanded thyroid clonotypes with a frequency above 0.001 were also detected in blood, and it was suggested that the thyroid immune response may be reflected by blood repertoires. Sample size was not statistically predetermined, and group allocation was not concealed from the investigators. In validation, the model predicted ophthalmopathy progression with 55% to 71% sensitivity and about 77% specificity; fewer than 15 predicted patients were CT-confirmed with GO in a median of roughly 6.8 months.

Hyperthyroidism was considered stable if no progression to ophthalmopathy occurred within 18 months of follow-up. The hyperthyroidism patients were 18 to 65 years old and newly diagnosed, with a disease duration of less than 2 months. Patients were excluded if they had other autoimmune diseases, uncontrolled infections, pregnancy or lactation. Clinical symptoms, serum thyroxine, TRAb, thyroid ultrasound and orbital computed tomography were used for diagnosis. Using Ficoll-Paque density gradient centrifugation, PBMCs were isolated from 8.5 to 10 ml of fresh peripheral blood. Total RNA was extracted using Trizol reagent, and RNA quality was checked on an Agilent 2100 Bioanalyzer. The V end loses 3 bases and the J end loses 5 bases, and a stretch of 12 bases separates them. CDR1 KGHDR and CDR2 SFDVKD were looked up in the germline V gene. Including the terminal cysteine and phenylalanine, the CDR3 comprises 15 residues. Left in the record is the CDR3 DNA by itself, 45 bases read in frame from the first base.

For repertoire sequencing, TCR beta CDR3 regions were amplified from RNA transcripts. HTBI primers and the Qiagen OneStep RT-PCR kit were used in a first-round RT-PCR, which was followed by a second-round multiplex PCR, size selection and purification. Libraries were sequenced on an Illumina HiSeq2000 using paired-end 100 bp reads. The published analysis was carried out like this. SOAPnuke was used to process the reads, throwing out any read that had adapters, had uncalled bases, had a mean Phred below 15, or lacked an exact constant-primer or identifier match. COPE v1.2.5 was used to merge high-quality paired reads. Each unique nucleotide sequence was defined as a clonotype, and clonotypes were aligned to IMGT TRB V, D and J references with MiTCR v1.1. The analysis was limited to V-J combinations with a frequency above 0.0001, which together covered more than 98% of repertoires. For each V-J combination, a TCR clonal expansion and chaos score was defined as the ratio of F50 clonal expansion to chaos observed in the TCRdist matrix. Welch's t-statistics and random forest were used to reduce features to about a dozen V-J combinations, which were fed into a naive Bayes classifier. The Morisita-Horn index was used to measure how similar the thyroid and blood repertoires were. TCRdb redid the processing of the public reads, applying fastp at Q25 and MiXCR, and retained in-frame beta chains. CDR3 protein sequences are deduplicated, and each keeps its most common genes and DNA. The V and J calls follow TCRdb's processing rather than the paper's. The sample profile shows about 620,000 distinct CDR3 sequences; over 20% of them were found once. Roughly 7.4% of the sample rests with the top ten.

The sequence was collected from a woman aged 18 to 35 with stable Graves' hyperthyroidism. Some clones in this sample may be carry-over from other donors' samples. Donor details come from another sample of the same person, matched by shared clones. Recombination joined TRBV24-1 with TRBJ2-2; a tentative D call is TRBD1 (8 bases match). Source material: peripheral blood. The sequenced DNA is TGTGCCACCAGTGATACAGGGGGGGGAACCGGGGAGCTGTTTTTT. The resulting protein is CATSDTGGGTGELFF.